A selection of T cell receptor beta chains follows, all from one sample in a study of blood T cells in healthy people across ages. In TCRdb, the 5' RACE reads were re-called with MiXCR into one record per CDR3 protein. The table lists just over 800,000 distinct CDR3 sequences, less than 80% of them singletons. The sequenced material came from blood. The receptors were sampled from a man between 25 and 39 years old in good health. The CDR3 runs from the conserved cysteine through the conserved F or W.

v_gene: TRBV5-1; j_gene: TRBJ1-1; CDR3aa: CASSLEGQGDTEAFF
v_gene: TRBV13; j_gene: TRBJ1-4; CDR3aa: CASSPRTAQNEKLFF
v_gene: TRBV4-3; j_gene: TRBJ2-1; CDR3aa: CASNQDTGTSSNEQFF
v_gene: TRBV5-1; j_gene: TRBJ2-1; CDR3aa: CASTQGGYSNEQFF
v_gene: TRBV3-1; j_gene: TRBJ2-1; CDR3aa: CASSQVAGISYNEQFF
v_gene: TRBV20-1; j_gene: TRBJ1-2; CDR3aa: CSARVAVGAGYTF
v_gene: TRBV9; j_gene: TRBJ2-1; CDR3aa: CASTQSGGPVSSYNEQFF
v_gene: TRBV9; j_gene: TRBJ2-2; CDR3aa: CASSVGGKPGELFF
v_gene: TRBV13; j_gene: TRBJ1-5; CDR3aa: CASSFRGLGNQPQHF
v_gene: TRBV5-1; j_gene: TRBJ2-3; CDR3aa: CASSFSGKWTDTQYF
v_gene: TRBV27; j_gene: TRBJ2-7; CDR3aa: CASSSPRTPYEQYF
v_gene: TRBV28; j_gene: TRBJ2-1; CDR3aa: CASRMGQGYNEQFF
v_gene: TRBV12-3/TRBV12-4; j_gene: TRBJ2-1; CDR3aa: CASSLWGTGGYRPSNEQFF
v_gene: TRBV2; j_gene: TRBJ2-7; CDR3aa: CASSGTGTGIYEQYF
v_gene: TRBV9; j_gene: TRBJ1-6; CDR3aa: CASRADGNSPLHF
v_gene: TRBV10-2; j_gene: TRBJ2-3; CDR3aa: CASSDTSGGSTDTQYF
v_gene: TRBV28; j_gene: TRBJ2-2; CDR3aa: CASSPGMGRRYGELFF
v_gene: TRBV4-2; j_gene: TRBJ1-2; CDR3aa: CASSQVTGDGYTF
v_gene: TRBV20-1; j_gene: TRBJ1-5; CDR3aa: CSAMVRGRGLQPQHF
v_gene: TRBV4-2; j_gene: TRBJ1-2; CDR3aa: CASSHANTAGGFNYGYTF
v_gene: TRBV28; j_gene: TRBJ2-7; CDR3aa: CASSSPKDRASYEQYF
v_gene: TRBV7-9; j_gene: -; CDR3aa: CASSSPEVGLQETQYF
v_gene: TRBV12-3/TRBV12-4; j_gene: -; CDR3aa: CASSSRPETQYF
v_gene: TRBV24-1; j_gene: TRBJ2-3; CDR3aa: CATSDPGQSENTQYF
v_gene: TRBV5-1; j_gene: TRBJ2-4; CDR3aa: CASSLGRGAGNIQYF
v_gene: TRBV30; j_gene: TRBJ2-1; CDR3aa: CAWSVGLDYNEQFF
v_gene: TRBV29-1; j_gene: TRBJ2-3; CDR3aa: CSFLAGRTDTQYF
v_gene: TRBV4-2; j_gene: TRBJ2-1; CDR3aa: CASSLSTGGDNEQFF
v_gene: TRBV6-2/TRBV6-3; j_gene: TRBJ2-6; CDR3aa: CASSYPPGTVFSGANVLTF
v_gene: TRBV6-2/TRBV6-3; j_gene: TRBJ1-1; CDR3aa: CASSYPREGATEAFF
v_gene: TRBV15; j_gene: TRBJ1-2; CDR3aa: CATSGAGTGGNYGYTF
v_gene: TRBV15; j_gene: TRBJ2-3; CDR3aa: CATSRDLAGRTDTQYF
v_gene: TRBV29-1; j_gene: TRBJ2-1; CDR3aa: CSVAAPTSGVYNEQFF
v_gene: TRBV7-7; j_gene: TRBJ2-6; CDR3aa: CASSASTGPSGANVLTF
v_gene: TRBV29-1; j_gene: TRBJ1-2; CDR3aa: CSVTASGGDGYTF
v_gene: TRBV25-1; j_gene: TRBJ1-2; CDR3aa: CASSGGFQVYGYTF
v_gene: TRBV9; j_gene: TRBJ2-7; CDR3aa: CASSVGALSSSYEQYF
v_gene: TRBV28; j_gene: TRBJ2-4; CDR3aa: CASTLLAGGSKNIQYF
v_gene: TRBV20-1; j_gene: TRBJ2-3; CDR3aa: CSARPNLAGGSDTQYF
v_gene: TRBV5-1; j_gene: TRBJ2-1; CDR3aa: CASSFSGAAPYNEQFF
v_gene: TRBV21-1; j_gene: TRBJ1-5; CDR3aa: CTSSRPKGGNQPQHF
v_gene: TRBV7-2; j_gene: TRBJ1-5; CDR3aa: CASSLRDQPQHF
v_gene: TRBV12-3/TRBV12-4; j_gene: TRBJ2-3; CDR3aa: CASSRTGEPDTQYF
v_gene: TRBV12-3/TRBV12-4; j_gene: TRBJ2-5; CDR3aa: CASSLAGAGVGETQYF
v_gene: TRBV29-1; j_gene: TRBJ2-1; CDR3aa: CSVGGRLNHNEQFF
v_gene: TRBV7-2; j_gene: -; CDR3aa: CASSLAGGNLYEQYF
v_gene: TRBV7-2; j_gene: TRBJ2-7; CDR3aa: CASSSGSNYEQYF
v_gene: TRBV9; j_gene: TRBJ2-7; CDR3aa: CASTPGSAYEQYF
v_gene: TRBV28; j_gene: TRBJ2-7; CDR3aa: CASSLHGQGGEQYF
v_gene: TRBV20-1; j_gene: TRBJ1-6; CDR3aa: CSASRGRNSPHHF